This TCR beta chain was captured in a study of T cells in Graves' hyperthyroidism and ophthalmopathy. This CDR3 region has 18 residues. V was shortened by 1 base and J by 6 bases, with 19 bases between the two germline ends. CDR1 is SGHTA and CDR2 is FQGNSA in the germline V gene. Amplification of TCR beta CDR3 regions was performed using RNA transcripts as template. First-round RT-PCR with HTBI primers amplified the TCR CDR3 region. TCRdb used MiXCR to reprocess the multiplex PCR reads, holding one entry per CDR3 protein. In the table there are 400,000 or so distinct CDR3 sequences, 11% to 15% of which are singletons. This clonotype was observed at least ten times.

Specimen: blood. This chain uses TRBV7-2 with TRBJ1-6; possibly TRBD1 for D (6 bases). The source of this sequence is a man aged 50-60 years with Graves' ophthalmopathy. The CDR3 here is CASSLGTGSGNPNSPLHF. CDR3 sequence (DNA): TGTGCCAGCAGCTTAGGAACAGGGTCGGGTAATCCTAATTCACCCCTCCACTTT.